The 22 T cell receptor beta chains below were found in one sample sequenced in a study of cytomegalovirus exposure and HLA in healthy donors. A multiplex PCR was run with 60 Vbeta primers and 13 Jbeta primers. TCRdb's table, derived via immunoSEQ multiplex PCR, lists solely in-frame clones and lacks some. The sample has roughly 120,000 clones, about four fifths seen once. Sample: PBMCs. The origin of the receptors is a man between 18 and 35 years old in good health and CMV-seronegative.

J is TRBJ1-2 and V is TRBV15; 9 bases align to TRBD1. Germline V gene sequence: CDR1 LNHNV, CDR2 YYDKDF (reference sequence). Germline trimming cut 0 bases from V and 4 bases from J; bases unmatched to any gene: 6. The CDR3 extends over 16 amino acids. The CDR3 sequence is CATSRDSTGGGYGYTF. The CDR3 DNA reads TGTGCCACCAGCAGAGATTCAACAGGGGGCGGCTATGGCTACACCTTC.

CDR3: CASSLDRAGNTIYF. CDR3 sequence (DNA): TGTGCCAGCAGCCTCGACAGGGCGGGAAACACCATATATTTT. This chain links TRBV11-1 with TRBJ1-3, with TRBD1 matching 7 bases. The V segment lost 5 bases and the J segment 4 bases; nucleotides outside the gene matches: 5. The CDR3 totals 14 residues. The germline V gene has CDR1 SGHAT and CDR2 FQDESV (reference sequence).

The CDR3 region is CAWSVDGYNSPLHF. For the CDR3, the DNA is TGTGCCTGGAGTGTAGACGGGTATAATTCACCCCTCCACTTT. The chain links TRBV30 to TRBJ1-6, with unresolved D. CDR1 is GTSNPN, CDR2 SVGIG, per germline (reference sequence). The CDR3 contains 14 residues. The V end was cut by 0 bases, the J end by 4 bases, with 7 bases between.

This chain links TRBV6-1 with TRBJ1-5; 7 bases are shared with TRBD1. V was pared by 3 bases and J by 7 bases, with 9 bases of the junction left unmatched. Germline CDR1 reads MNHNS; CDR2 reads SASEGT. CDR3 size: 15 residues. The chain's CDR3 is CASSESFRGDQPQHF. The CDR3, as DNA: TGTGCCAGCAGTGAGAGTTTCAGGGGGGACCAGCCCCAGCATTTT.

The chain combines TRBV10-2 with TRBJ2-3; 7 bases are shared with TRBD2. The CDR3 has 16 residues. Germline assignment: CDR1 WSHSY and CDR2 SAAADI. After removal of 4 bases from V and 2 bases from J, the junction contained 9 bases not matched to a gene. CDR3 nucleotides: TGCGCCAGCAGTGCACCCCTAGCGGCCACCACAGATACGCAGTATTTT. Amino acids: CASSAPLAATTDTQYF.

The chain couples TRBV7-2 to TRBJ2-4; 8 bases map to TRBD1. This CDR3 contains 15 residues. Germline CDR1 is SGHTA and CDR2 is FQGNSA. J was trimmed by 5 bases and V by 1 base; bases with no gene match: 4. This CDR3 reads CASSLVVTGENIQYF. The CDR3 DNA sequence: TGTGCCAGCAGCTTAGTTGTGACAGGGGAAAACATTCAGTACTTC.

The chain has TRBV7-9 and TRBJ2-5; D call uncertain. The last part of the DNA fits TRBJ2-7 better; the J call may be wrong. The CDR3 spans 11 residues. In germline, CDR1 is SEHNR, CDR2 FQNEAQ (reference sequence). The CDR3: CASSESYEQYF. Written as DNA, the CDR3 is TGTGCCAGCAGCGAATCCTACGAGCAGTACTTC.

CDR3 nucleotides: TGTGCCAGCAGCCGGACCAATCTAGCGGGGAACACCGGGGAGCTGTTTTTT. Amino acids: CASSRTNLAGNTGELFF. The gene calls are TRBV5-6 and TRBJ2-2, with 8 bases fitting TRBD2. J was trimmed by 1 base and V by 4 bases; bases with no gene match: 9. The germline CDR1 and CDR2 sequences are SGHDT and YYEEEE. There are 17 residues in the CDR3.

This chain connects TRBV11-2 to TRBJ2-2; D not resolved. Germline V gene lookup returns CDR1 SGHAT and CDR2 FQNNGV. V was clipped by 0 bases and J by 9 bases, with 8 bases between them. The CDR3 length is 13 residues. In nucleotides, the CDR3 is TGTGCCAGCAGCTTAGATAGCAGCCGGGAGCTGTTTTTT. Amino acids: CASSLDSSRELFF.

The chain recombines TRBV21-1 with TRBJ2-4; TRBD2, the table's D call, was not compared with the DNA. TRBV21-1 is an annotated pseudogene. This CDR3 has 11 residues. The CDR3 sequence is CASSAGPGKYF. The DNA for the CDR3 is TGTGCCAGCAGCGCAGGTCCGGGGAAGTACTTC.

CDR3: CASSPPGTSGIGEQFF. DNA for the CDR3: TGTGCCAGCAGCCCCCCCGGGACTAGCGGGATAGGGGAGCAGTTCTTC. The J gene is TRBJ2-1, the V gene TRBV7-3, with 13 nucleotides matching TRBD2. This CDR3 region has 16 residues. CDR1 and CDR2 from the germline V gene are SGHTA and FQGTGA. V lost 5 bases to trimming and J lost 10 bases; unmatched junction nucleotides: 11.

The gene calls are TRBV18 and TRBJ2-1; 10 bases line up with TRBD1. The CDR3 is 16 amino acids. The germline gives CDR1 KGHSH, CDR2 LQKENI. V shed 3 bases, J shed 7 bases, and the junction held 9 bases outside the gene matches. For the CDR3, the DNA is TGTGCCAGCTCACCTCCCGGGACAGGGGATTGGAATGAGCAGTTCTTC. This encodes CASSPPGTGDWNEQFF.

The chain uses TRBV7-9 and TRBJ2-2; D is possibly TRBD2 (6 bases). CDR3 size: 15 residues. Trimming took off 5 bases at V and 6 bases at J, with 16 bases between the two ends. Germline V gives CDR1 SEHNR, CDR2 FQNEAQ (reference sequence). CDR3 residues: CASSPRGTDPGELFF. As DNA, the CDR3 is TGTGCCAGCAGCCCACGCGGGACCGATCCCGGGGAGCTGTTTTTT. Together with reference TRBV7-9 and TRBJ2-2, the CDR3 gives the full variable domain: DTGVSQNPRHKITKRGQNVTFRCDPISEHNRLYWYRQTLGQGPEFLTYFQNEAQLEKSRLLSDRFSAERPKGSFSTLEIQRTEQGDSAMYLCASSPRGTDPGELFFGEGSRLTVL.

In this sample, this clone turned up a few times. V is TRBV6-6 and J is TRBJ1-2; TRBD1 agrees at 7 bases. Germline assignment: CDR1 MNHNY and CDR2 SVGAGI (reference sequence). CDR3 length equals 13 residues. Losses at the gene ends were 5 bases for V and 2 bases for J; bases not matched to a gene: 2. The DNA for the CDR3 is TGTGCCAGCAGTACGGGACAGAACTATGGCTACACCTTC. Translation: CASSTGQNYGYTF.

This chain connects TRBV5-4 to TRBJ1-1; 7 positions match TRBD1. The V and J ends lost 2 bases and 5 bases, in that order; junction bases with no gene match: 9. Germline-derived CDR1 and CDR2 are SGHNT and YYREEE (reference sequence). There are 15 residues in the CDR3. The CDR3, as DNA: TGTGCCAGCAGCTTTTTTGCAGGGGGGAGGACTGAAGCTTTCTTT. Protein sequence: CASSFFAGGRTEAFF.

The sample holds one count of this clone. CDR3: CSVETAGGPSDTQYF. In DNA form, the CDR3 reads TGCAGCGTCGAGACAGCGGGAGGGCCCTCAGATACGCAGTATTTT. The V gene is TRBV29-1, the J gene TRBJ2-3, with 10 positions matching TRBD2. Unmatched junction bases numbered 10, after V lost 6 bases and J lost 4 bases. This CDR3 has 15 residues. The germline CDR1 and CDR2 sequences are SQVTM and ANQGSEA.

This sequence joins TRBV19 and TRBJ2-3, with 14 positions matching TRBD2. Germline CDR1 LNHDA, CDR2 SQIVND (reference sequence). The CDR3 length is 17 residues. J was trimmed by 0 bases and V by 6 bases; bases with no gene match: 5. CDR3 in amino acids: CASRGLAGGPSTDTQYF. For the CDR3, the DNA is TGTGCCAGTAGAGGACTAGCGGGAGGACCGAGCACAGATACGCAGTATTTT.

The V gene is TRBV9, the J gene TRBJ2-1; 9 positions match TRBD2. The CDR3 totals 15 residues. Germline CDR1 SGDLS, CDR2 YYNGEE. V gave up 2 bases and J gave up 9 bases; unmatched junction bases: 9. The CDR3, as DNA: TGTGCCAGCAGCGTGGCGGGAGGGCCTGTCCGTGAGCAGTTCTTC. It encodes CASSVAGGPVREQFF.

The J gene is TRBJ1-3, the V gene TRBV5-4; TRBD1 agrees at 9 bases. Per the germline V gene, CDR1 is SGHNT and CDR2 is YYREEE (reference sequence). The CDR3 extends over 15 amino acids. The trim removed 4 bases at V and 2 bases at J, leaving 4 bases unmatched. Here the CDR3 DNA reads TGTGCCAGCAGCCCGGGGACAGGGCCTGGAAACACCATATATTTT. Translated: CASSPGTGPGNTIYF.

This chain connects TRBV7-2 to TRBJ1-6; 9 nucleotides line up with TRBD1. This CDR3 is built from 17 residues. The J segment lost 5 bases and the V segment lost 5 bases, leaving 10 bases of the junction unmatched. Germline CDR1 and CDR2: SGHTA and FQGNSA. In DNA form, the CDR3 reads TGTGCCAGCAGCCCACTAACAGGGGGCGCCGATAATTCACCCCTCCACTTT. Encoded protein: CASSPLTGGADNSPLHF. Full variable domain (missing parts from reference TRBV7-2 and TRBJ1-6): GAGVSQSPSNKVTEKGKDVELRCDPISGHTALYWYRQSLGQGLEFLIYFQGNSAPDKSGLPSDRFSAERTGGSVSTLTIQRTQQEDSAVYLCASSPLTGGADNSPLHFGNGTRLTVT.

The gene calls are TRBV30 and TRBJ2-2; tentatively, D is TRBD1 (6 bases). CDR3 length: 15 residues. V lost 3 bases and J lost 3, with 14 bases in between. Germline V lookup: CDR1 GTSNPN, CDR2 SVGIG (reference sequence). CDR3 region: CAWSQGLGYTGELFF. CDR3 sequence (DNA): TGTGCCTGGAGCCAGGGGCTGGGGTACACCGGGGAGCTGTTTTTT.

The rearrangement uses TRBV7-2 and TRBJ2-6, with 8 bases identical to TRBD1. CDR3 length: 16 amino acids. Germline lookup yields CDR1 SGHTA and CDR2 FQGNSA. Trimming at V came to 3 bases and at J to 1 base, leaving 2 bases not matched to a gene. Here the CDR3 DNA reads TGTGCCAGCAGCTTGCAGGGGGCGTCTGGGGCCAACGTCCTGACTTTC. This encodes CASSLQGASGANVLTF.